What follows are 14 T cell receptor beta chains derived from one specimen sequenced in a study of technical replicates of blood from a handful of donors. Profiled with immunoSEQ multiplex PCR; TCRdb holds only in-frame clones, not every one. The sample holds 11,000 to 15,000 clones, more than 75% seen once. Specimen: PBMCs. These receptors originate from a human donor in good health.

The chain is built from TRBV7-2 and TRBJ2-3, with 7 bases aligning to TRBD1. CDR3 length: 14 amino acids. With V trimmed by 5 bases and J by 2 bases, 4 bases remained unmatched. Germline CDR1 is SGHTA and CDR2 is FQGNSA. In DNA form, the CDR3 reads TGTGCCAGCAGCCTACAGGGGTACACAGATACGCAGTATTTT. Its protein is CASSLQGYTDTQYF.

V gene TRBV19 combines with J gene TRBJ2-1; 7 bases are shared with TRBD2. There are 17 residues in the CDR3. Germline CDR1 is LNHDA and CDR2 is SQIVND (reference sequence). V shed 0 bases, J shed 6 bases, and the junction held 11 bases outside the gene matches. The CDR3 DNA sequence: TGTGCCAGTAGTATAGATCGGGGGGTAGGCGCCCTCAATGAGCAGTTCTTC. This translates into CASSIDRGVGALNEQFF.

The chain carries TRBV4-1 and TRBJ2-1; 9 positions match TRBD2. Germline CDR1 is MGHRA and CDR2 is YSYEKL. The CDR3 totals 18 residues. Trimming cost V 1 base and J 7 bases; bases outside gene matches: 14. CDR3 loop: CASSQATPWLAGENEQFF. The CDR3 bases are TGCGCCAGCAGCCAAGCCACCCCCTGGTTAGCGGGAGAGAATGAGCAGTTCTTC.

The chain uses TRBV4-2 and TRBJ1-6; the D is unclear. V lost 1 base, J lost 7 bases, and 14 bases lay in between. This CDR3 has 16 residues. Germline CDR1 and CDR2: LGHNA and YNFKEQ. The CDR3, as DNA: TGTGCCAGCAGCCAAGTTCTGGTAGGGAGAAATTCACCCCTCCACTTT. Translated: CASSQVLVGRNSPLHF.

The chain couples TRBV18 to TRBJ2-7; 9 positions agree with TRBD1. V dropped 0 bases and J dropped 6; count of bases not matched to a gene: 6. The CDR3 runs to 15 residues. The V gene's germline CDR1 is KGHSH and CDR2 LQKENI. The CDR3 DNA sequence: TGTGCCAGCTCACCACCGGGACAGGGTGGGTCCGAGCAGTACTTC. This translates into CASSPPGQGGSEQYF. Complete variable domain (other parts from reference TRBV18 and TRBJ2-7): NAGVMQNPRHLVRRRGQEARLRCSPMKGHSHVYWYRQLPEEGLKFMVYLQKENIIDESGMPKERFSAEFPKEGPSILRIQQVVRGDSAAYFCASSPPGQGGSEQYFGPGTRLTVT.

This chain uses TRBV6-1 with TRBJ2-5, with a weak D call TRBD1 (5 bases). The J call may be faulty, since TRBJ2-7 better matches the DNA end. Germline CDR1 reads MNHNS; CDR2 reads SASEGT. CDR3 length equals 12 residues. The CDR3 sequence: CASKGDSYEQYF. The CDR3 coding sequence is TGTGCCAGCAAAGGGGATTCATACGAGCAGTACTTC.

The chain links TRBV30 to TRBJ2-5, with 8 bases matching TRBD2. V trimming: 8 bases; J trimming: 7 bases; junction bases outside the gene matches: 15. Germline CDR1 is GTSNPN and CDR2 is SVGIG (reference sequence). The CDR3 extends over 14 amino acids. CDR3 DNA: TGTGCCCGGGCCACCGCGGGAGGCGGTGGGACCCAGTACTTC. Translated, it gives CARATAGGGGTQYF.

This clone has just one count. CDR3 DNA sequence: TGTGCCAGCAGCCCTAGCCCAGCCAAAAACATTCAGTACTTC. As protein: CASSPSPAKNIQYF. The V and J genes are TRBV6-5 and TRBJ2-4; TRBD2 might be the D (5 bases). The CDR3 is 14 residues long. The V end lost 6 bases, the J end lost 0 bases, and 9 bases lay between the germline ends. Germline lookup yields CDR1 MNHEY and CDR2 SVGAGI.

This clone was detected a few times. The gene calls are TRBV4-1 and TRBJ2-1; 11 bases fit TRBD2. This CDR3 contains 15 residues. The germline gives CDR1 MGHRA, CDR2 YSYEKL. With 3 bases clipped from V and 4 bases from J, the junction kept 2 bases outside the gene matches. The CDR3 bases are TGCGCCAGCAGCCAGCCTAGCGGGAGGTACAATGAGCAGTTCTTC. It encodes CASSQPSGRYNEQFF.

The chain carries TRBV2 and TRBJ2-5, with D uncertain. Germline V CDR1 and CDR2: SNHLY, FYNNEI. V was trimmed by 1 base and J by 1 base, leaving 4 bases between them. The CDR3 consists of 13 residues. Written as DNA, the CDR3 is TGTGCCAGCAGTGAAGGGCCCCAAGAGACCCAGTACTTC. Translation gives CASSEGPQETQYF.

The rearrangement joins TRBV9 to TRBJ2-7; TRBD2 matches 8 bases. Germline V lookup: CDR1 SGDLS, CDR2 YYNGEE. Trimming cost V 4 bases and J 5 bases; bases outside gene matches: 2. CDR3 length equals 12 residues. This CDR3 is CASSPGGDEQYF. The CDR3 coding sequence is TGTGCCAGCAGCCCCGGGGGGGACGAGCAGTACTTC.

This clone appeared a few times. The chain has TRBV6-4 and TRBJ2-1, with TRBD2 identical over 8 bases. V lost 0 bases to trimming and J lost 6 bases; unmatched junction nucleotides: 7. The CDR3 covers 16 residues. Germline V gene lookup returns CDR1 MRHNA and CDR2 SNTAGT. The CDR3: CASSDSAAGDFNEQFF. CDR3 sequence (DNA): TGTGCCAGCAGTGACTCTGCAGCGGGAGATTTCAATGAGCAGTTCTTC.

The chain employs TRBV2 and TRBJ2-3; 16 positions match TRBD2. The ends lost 1 base at V and 6 bases at J; junction bases unmatched: 1. Germline V CDR1 and CDR2: SNHLY, FYNNEI. The CDR3 has 16 residues. For the CDR3, the DNA is TGTGCCAGCAGTGAAGGGGGACTAGCGGGAGGGGATACGCAGTATTTT. It yields the protein CASSEGGLAGGDTQYF.

The sample holds one count of this clone. V gene TRBV7-9 combines with J gene TRBJ2-1, with 9 bases fitting TRBD1. This CDR3 has 15 residues. Germline trimming cut 4 bases from V and 6 bases from J; bases unmatched to any gene: 7. Germline values: CDR1 SEHNR, CDR2 FQNEAQ (reference sequence). CDR3 region: CASSSGTGSTNEQFF. CDR3 nucleotide sequence: TGTGCCAGCAGCTCCGGGACAGGGAGCACCAATGAGCAGTTCTTC.